This TCR beta chain was sequenced in a study of cytotoxic CD8 clonotypes in ibrutinib-treated CLL. The data were produced by immunoSEQ multiplex PCR, yet TCRdb's version contains in-frame clones alone and is incomplete. The data show approximately 24,000 clones, with roughly 69% seen just once and 51% held by the top ten. Trimming cost V 3 bases and J 8 bases; bases outside gene matches: 8. CDR3 length equals 14 residues. Per germline, CDR1 SGHTA and CDR2 FQGNSA. The sample consisted of PBMCs, taken at disease progression, from a patient treated with ibrutinib. This sequence was found in a human donor with chronic lymphocytic leukemia. This chain links TRBV7-2 with TRBJ1-2; 8 bases match TRBD1. The CDR3 here is CASSFPDRGRGYTF. The CDR3 nucleotides read TGTGCCAGCAGCTTTCCCGACAGGGGCCGCGGCTACACCTTC.